The rows below give T cell receptor beta chains drawn from one sample of a study of blood T cell repertoires in COVID-19. TCRdb keeps only in-frame clones here, not all; method: immunoSEQ multiplex PCR. The sample yields 350,000 to 450,000 clones, approximately 86% seen once. The sample comprised peripheral blood. These receptors were taken from a woman aged 55-70 years with COVID-19, enrolled during active disease. Both conserved end residues are part of each CDR3. The D gene is left open where the match is weak. Part of the rows lack a size; the others show once, few, many or a class for expanded clones.

j_gene | d_gene | v_gene | abundance | CDR3aa | CDR3nt
TRBJ1-2 | - | TRBV5-6 | - | CASSHDGAGIPYGYTF | TGTGCCAGCAGTCATGATGGTGCAGGGATCCCTTATGGCTACACCTTC
TRBJ2-2 | TRBD2 | TRBV2 | few | CASSAFGGAGLTGELFF | TGTGCCAGCAGCGCCTTCGGGGGGGCCGGACTGACCGGGGAGCTGTTTTTT
TRBJ2-7 | TRBD1 | TRBV7-9 | - | CASSLLLGGQDYEQYF | TGTGCCAGCAGCTTATTACTGGGGGGACAGGACTACGAGCAGTACTTC
TRBJ2-2 | - | TRBV4-3 | - | CASSQVWTENTGELFF | TGCGCCAGCAGCCAAGTTTGGACTGAAAACACCGGGGAGCTGTTTTTT
TRBJ1-2 | TRBD1 | TRBV6-2/TRBV6-3 | - | CASSYFGTDYGYTF | TGTGCCAGCAGTTACTTCGGGACAGACTATGGCTACACCTTC
TRBJ2-4 | - | TRBV19 | once | CASSIVEGKKNIQYF | TGTGCCAGTAGTATAGTTGAGGGAAAAAAAAACATTCAGTACTTC
TRBJ2-3 | TRBD2 | TRBV5-1 | - | CASSSLPGGTSTDTQYF | TGCGCCAGCAGCTCCCTACCGGGAGGAACTAGCACAGATACGCAGTATTTT
TRBJ2-3 | - | TRBV12-5 | once | CASGSEDTQYF | TGTGCTAGTGGTTCCGAGGATACGCAGTATTTT
TRBJ1-1 | TRBD1 | TRBV3-1/TRBV3-2 | - | CASSRQQGGDTEAFF | TGTGCCAGCAGCCGTCAACAGGGGGGGGACACTGAAGCTTTCTTT
TRBJ2-5 | TRBD1 | TRBV10-1 | - | CASSEDRVKGETQYF | TGCGCCAGCAGTGAGGACAGGGTGAAGGGAGAGACCCAGTACTTC
TRBJ2-7 | - | TRBV5-1 | once | CASSSPSGSYEQYF | TGCGCCAGCAGCTCCCCGTCGGGATCCTACGAGCAGTACTTC
TRBJ2-1 | - | TRBV30 | - | CAWSPDSYNEQFF | TGTGCCTGGAGTCCTGATAGCTACAATGAGCAGTTCTTC
TRBJ2-5 | TRBD2 | TRBV6-5 | - | CASSSLTSGQETQYF | TGTGCCAGCAGTTCACTCACTAGCGGGCAAGAGACCCAGTACTTC
TRBJ1-5 | - | TRBV6-2/TRBV6-3 | - | CASSFQYQPQHF | TGTGCCAGCAGTTTTCAGTATCAGCCCCAGCATTTT
TRBJ1-2 | TRBD1 | TRBV5-1 | - | CASSDWTGPSYTF | TGCGCCAGCAGCGATTGGACAGGACCGAGCTACACCTTC
TRBJ1-1 | - | TRBV29-1 | - | CSVLRVTEAFF | TGCAGCGTCCTCAGGGTCACTGAAGCTTTCTTT